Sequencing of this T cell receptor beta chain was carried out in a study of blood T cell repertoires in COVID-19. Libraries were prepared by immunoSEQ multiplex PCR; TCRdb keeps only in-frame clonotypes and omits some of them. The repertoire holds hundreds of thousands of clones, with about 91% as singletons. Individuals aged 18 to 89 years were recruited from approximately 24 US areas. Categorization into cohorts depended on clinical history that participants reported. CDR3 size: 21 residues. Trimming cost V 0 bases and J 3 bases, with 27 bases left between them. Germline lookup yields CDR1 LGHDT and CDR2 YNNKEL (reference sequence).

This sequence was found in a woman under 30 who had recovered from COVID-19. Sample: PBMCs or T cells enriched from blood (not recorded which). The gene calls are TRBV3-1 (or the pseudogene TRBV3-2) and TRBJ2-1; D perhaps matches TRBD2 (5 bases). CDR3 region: CASSQERTSAYRGLRYNEQFF. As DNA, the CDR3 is TGTGCCAGCAGCCAAGAGAGGACTTCGGCGTATCGAGGCTTACGCTACAATGAGCAGTTCTTC.